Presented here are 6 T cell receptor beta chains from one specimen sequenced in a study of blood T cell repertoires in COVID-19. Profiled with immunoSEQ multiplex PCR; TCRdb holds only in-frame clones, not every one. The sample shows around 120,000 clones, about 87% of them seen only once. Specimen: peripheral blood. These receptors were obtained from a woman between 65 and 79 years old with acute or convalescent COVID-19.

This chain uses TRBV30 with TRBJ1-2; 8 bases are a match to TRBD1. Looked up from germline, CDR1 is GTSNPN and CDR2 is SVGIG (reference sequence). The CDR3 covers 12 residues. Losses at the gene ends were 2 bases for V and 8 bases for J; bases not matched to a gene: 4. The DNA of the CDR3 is TGTGCCTGGAGTATTCAGGGGGCGGGCTACACCTTC. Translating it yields CAWSIQGAGYTF.

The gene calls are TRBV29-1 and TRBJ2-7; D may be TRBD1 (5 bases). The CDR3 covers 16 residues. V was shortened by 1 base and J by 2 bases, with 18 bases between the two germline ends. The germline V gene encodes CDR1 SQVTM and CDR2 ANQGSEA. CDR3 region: CSVEVVTALTAYEQYF. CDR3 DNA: TGCAGCGTTGAAGTGGTGACAGCCCTCACCGCCTACGAGCAGTACTTC.

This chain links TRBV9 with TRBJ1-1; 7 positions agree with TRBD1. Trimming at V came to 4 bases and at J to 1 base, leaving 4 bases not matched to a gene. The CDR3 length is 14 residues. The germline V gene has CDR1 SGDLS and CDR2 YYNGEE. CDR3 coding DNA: TGTGCCAGCAGCAGGGGACAGAAGAACACTGAAGCTTTCTTT. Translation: CASSRGQKNTEAFF. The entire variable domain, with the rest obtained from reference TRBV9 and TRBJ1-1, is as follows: DSGVTQTPKHLITATGQRVTLRCSPRSGDLSVYWYQQSLDQGLQFLIQYYNGEERAKGNILERFSAQQFPDLHSELNLSSLELGDSALYFCASSRGQKNTEAFFGQGTRLTVV.

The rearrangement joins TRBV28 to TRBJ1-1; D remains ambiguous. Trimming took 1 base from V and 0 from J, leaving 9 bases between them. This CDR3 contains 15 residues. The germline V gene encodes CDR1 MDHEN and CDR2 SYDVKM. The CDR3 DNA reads TGTGCCAGCAGTTTATCGGAGGTAGTGAACACTGAAGCTTTCTTT. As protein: CASSLSEVVNTEAFF.

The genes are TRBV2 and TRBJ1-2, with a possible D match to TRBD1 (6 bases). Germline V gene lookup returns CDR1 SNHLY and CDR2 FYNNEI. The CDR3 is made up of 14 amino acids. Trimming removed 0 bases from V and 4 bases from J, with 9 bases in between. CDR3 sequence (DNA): TGTGCCAGCAGTGAAGCTGGGGACATCTATGGCTACACCTTC. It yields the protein CASSEAGDIYGYTF.

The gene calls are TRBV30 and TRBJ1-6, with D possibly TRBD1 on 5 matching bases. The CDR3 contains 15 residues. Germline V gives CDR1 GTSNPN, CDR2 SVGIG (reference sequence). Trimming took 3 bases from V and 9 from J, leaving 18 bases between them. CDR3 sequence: CAWRAAGGKTSPLHF. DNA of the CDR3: TGTGCCTGGAGGGCAGCCGGGGGTAAGACTTCACCCCTCCACTTT. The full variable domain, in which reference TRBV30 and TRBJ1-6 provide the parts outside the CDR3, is SQTIHQWPATLVQPVGSPLSLECTVEGTSNPNLYWYRQAAGRGLQLLFYSVGIGQISSEVPQNLSASRPQDRQFILSSKKLLLSDSGFYLCAWRAAGGKTSPLHFGNGTRLTVT.